Below, one T cell receptor (beta chain) is given with its context. The data were obtained in a study of CD8 T cells in Susac syndrome. Germline V gene sequence: CDR1 SGHTA, CDR2 FQGNSA. V lost 2 bases to trimming and J lost 2 bases, with 6 bases between them. This CDR3 region has 13 residues. Random hexamers were used to reverse transcribe an amount of about 0.5 to 1 ug RNA. Multiplex immunoSEQ PCR targeted 54 Vbeta and 13 Jbeta TCR beta segments. MiXCR, applied by TCRdb to the immunoSEQ multiplex PCR reads, yields one record per CDR3 protein. The profile shows roughly 120,000 distinct CDR3 sequences, around 92% of them singletons. CD8+ and CD4+ blood T cells underwent TCR beta sequencing. The multiple sclerosis controls consisted of treatment-naive patients with relapsing-remitting disease, either stable or active.

The chain carries TRBV7-2 and TRBJ1-2; D ambiguous. Input material: CD4+ T cells from PBMCs. This receptor was identified in a human donor with multiple sclerosis. The CDR3 sequence: CASSLPQNYGYTF. The CDR3 region has the DNA TGTGCCAGCAGCTTACCTCAGAACTATGGCTACACCTTC. The variable domain in full, completed from reference TRBV7-2 and TRBJ1-2, reads GAGVSQSPSNKVTEKGKDVELRCDPISGHTALYWYRQSLGQGLEFLIYFQGNSAPDKSGLPSDRFSAERTGGSVSTLTIQRTQQEDSAVYLCASSLPQNYGYTFGSGTRLTVV.